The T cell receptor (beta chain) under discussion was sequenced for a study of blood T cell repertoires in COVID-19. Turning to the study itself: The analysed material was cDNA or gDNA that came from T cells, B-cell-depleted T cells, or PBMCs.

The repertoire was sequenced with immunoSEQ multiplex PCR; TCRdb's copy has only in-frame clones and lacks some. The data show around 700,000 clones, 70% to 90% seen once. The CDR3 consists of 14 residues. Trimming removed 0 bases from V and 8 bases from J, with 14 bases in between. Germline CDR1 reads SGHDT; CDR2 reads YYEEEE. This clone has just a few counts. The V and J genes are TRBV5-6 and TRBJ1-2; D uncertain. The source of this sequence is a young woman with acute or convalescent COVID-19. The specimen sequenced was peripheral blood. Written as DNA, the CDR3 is TGTGCCAGCAGCTTGGTATCTCCCGGGGAAGGCTACACCTTC. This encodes CASSLVSPGEGYTF.